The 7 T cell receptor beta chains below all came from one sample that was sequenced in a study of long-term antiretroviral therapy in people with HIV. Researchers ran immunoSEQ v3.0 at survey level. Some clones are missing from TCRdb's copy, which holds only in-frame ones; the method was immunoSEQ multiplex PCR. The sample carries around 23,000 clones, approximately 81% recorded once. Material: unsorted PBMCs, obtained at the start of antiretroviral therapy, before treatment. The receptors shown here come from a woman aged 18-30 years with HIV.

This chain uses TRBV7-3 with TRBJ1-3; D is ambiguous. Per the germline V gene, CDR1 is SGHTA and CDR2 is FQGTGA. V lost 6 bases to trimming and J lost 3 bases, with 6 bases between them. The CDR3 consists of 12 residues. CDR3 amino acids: CASSLDGNTIYF. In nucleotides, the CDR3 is TGTGCCAGCAGTTTAGATGGAAACACCATATATTTT. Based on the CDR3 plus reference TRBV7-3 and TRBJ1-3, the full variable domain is GAGVSQTPSNKVTEKGKYVELRCDPISGHTALYWYRQSLGQGPEFLIYFQGTGAADDSGLPNDRFFAVRPEGSVSTLKIQRTERGDSAVYLCASSLDGNTIYFGEGSWLTVV.

As DNA, the CDR3 is TGTGCCAGCAGTTACTCGAAGGTCGGCGAGCAGTACTTC. Translated, it gives CASSYSKVGEQYF. The chain links TRBV6-5 to TRBJ2-7; unclear D gene. CDR1 MNHEY and CDR2 SVGAGI come from the germline V gene. Between the trimmed V and J ends, which lost 0 bases and 6 bases, there was a span of 9 bases. This CDR3 region has 13 residues.

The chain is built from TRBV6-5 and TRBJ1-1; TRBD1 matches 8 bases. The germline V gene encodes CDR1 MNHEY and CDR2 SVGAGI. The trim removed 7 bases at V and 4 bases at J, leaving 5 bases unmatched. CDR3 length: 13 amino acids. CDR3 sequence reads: CASNQGAGTEAFF. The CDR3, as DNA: TGTGCCAGCAATCAGGGGGCGGGCACTGAAGCTTTCTTT.

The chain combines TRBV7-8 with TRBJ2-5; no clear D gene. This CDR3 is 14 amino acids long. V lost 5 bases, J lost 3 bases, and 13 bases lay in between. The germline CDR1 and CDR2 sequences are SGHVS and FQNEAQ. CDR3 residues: CASSQSLAEETQYF. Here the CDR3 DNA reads TGTGCCAGCAGCCAATCACTCGCGGAAGAGACCCAGTACTTC.

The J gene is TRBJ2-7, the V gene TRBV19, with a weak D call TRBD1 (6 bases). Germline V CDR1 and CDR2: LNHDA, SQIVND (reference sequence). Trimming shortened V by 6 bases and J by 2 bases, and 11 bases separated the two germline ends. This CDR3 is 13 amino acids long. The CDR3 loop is CASSRRDTYEQYF. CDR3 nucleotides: TGTGCCAGTAGCCGCCGGGACACCTACGAGCAGTACTTC. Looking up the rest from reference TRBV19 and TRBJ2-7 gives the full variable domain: DGGITQSPKYLFRKEGQNVTLSCEQNLNHDAMYWYRQDPGQGLRLIYYSQIVNDFQKGDIAEGYSVSREKKESFPLTVTSAQKNPTAFYLCASSRRDTYEQYFGPGTRLTVT.

CDR3 bases: TGTGCCAGCAGGGGTCCGGTCGGGGAGCTGTTTTTT. It is translated as CASRGPVGELFF. The gene calls are TRBV6-1 and TRBJ2-2; D unclear. The V gene's germline CDR1 is MNHNS and CDR2 SASEGT. The germline V and J ends were trimmed by 6 bases and 7 bases, with 9 bases remaining between them. This CDR3 comprises 12 residues.

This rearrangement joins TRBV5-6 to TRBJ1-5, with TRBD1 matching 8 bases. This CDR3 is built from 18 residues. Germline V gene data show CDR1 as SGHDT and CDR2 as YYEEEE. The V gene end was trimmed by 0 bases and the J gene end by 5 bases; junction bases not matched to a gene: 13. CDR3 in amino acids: CASSLAGVAGQAYQPQHF. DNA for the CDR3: TGTGCCAGCAGCTTGGCCGGGGTGGCGGGACAGGCGTATCAGCCCCAGCATTTT.